These 4 T cell receptor beta chains were sequenced from one sample in a study of cytomegalovirus exposure and HLA in healthy donors. It was with 60 Vbeta and 13 Jbeta primers that the PCR ran. Sequencing was performed with immunoSEQ multiplex PCR; in TCRdb, only in-frame clones are kept and a portion is missing. This table holds approximately 180,000 clones, under 85% found once. What was sequenced was PBMCs. These receptors were taken from a man younger than 30 in good health and CMV-seronegative.

The rearrangement joins TRBV6-1 to TRBJ1-2, with a tentative D call TRBD1 (5 bases). CDR1 and CDR2 (germline): MNHNS, SASEGT. V was cut by 2 bases and J by 4 bases, with 17 bases left in between. The CDR3 is 16 residues long. The CDR3, as DNA: TGTGCCAGCAGTGAATCTAGACAGCCCGTTGGCTATGGCTACACCTTC. It yields the protein CASSESRQPVGYGYTF.

Only one count was recorded for this clone. The chain has TRBV7-6 and TRBJ2-2, with D possibly matching TRBD1 (6 bases). V lost 2 bases to trimming and J lost 2 bases, with 18 bases between them. Germline V gene sequence: CDR1 SGHVS, CDR2 FNYEAQ. The CDR3 has 18 amino acids. This chain's CDR3 is CASSLPRRTEGNTGELFF. In nucleotides, the CDR3 is TGTGCCAGCAGCTTACCCAGGCGGACAGAAGGAAACACCGGGGAGCTGTTTTTT.

V and J are TRBV15 and TRBJ2-7; TRBD2 might be the D (5 bases). Trimming pared 3 bases from V and 6 bases from J, leaving 18 bases between. The CDR3 consists of 15 residues. Germline CDR1 is LNHNV and CDR2 is YYDKDF (reference sequence). For the CDR3, the DNA is TGTGCCACCAGCAGCCGGGAATTTATCCGCCTCGAGCAGTACTTC. It is translated as CATSSREFIRLEQYF.

This clone turned up a few times. In nucleotides, the CDR3 is TGTGCCAGCAGTGCCTGGGCAGCCGGCTACACCTTC. Residues: CASSAWAAGYTF. The chain recombines TRBV6-1 with TRBJ1-2; D is unclear. This CDR3 region has 12 residues. Germline CDR1 MNHNS, CDR2 SASEGT. V shed 4 bases and J shed 8 bases, with 11 bases lying between them.